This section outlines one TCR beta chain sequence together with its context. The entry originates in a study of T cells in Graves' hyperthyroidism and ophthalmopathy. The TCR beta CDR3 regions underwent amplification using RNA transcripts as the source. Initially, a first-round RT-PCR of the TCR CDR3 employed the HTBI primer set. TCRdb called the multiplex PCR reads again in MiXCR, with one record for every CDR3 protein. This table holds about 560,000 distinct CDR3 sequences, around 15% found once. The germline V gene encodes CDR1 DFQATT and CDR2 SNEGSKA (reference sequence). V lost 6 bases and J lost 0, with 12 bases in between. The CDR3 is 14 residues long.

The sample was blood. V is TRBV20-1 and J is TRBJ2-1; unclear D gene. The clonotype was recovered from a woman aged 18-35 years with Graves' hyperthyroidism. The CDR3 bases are TGCAGTGCCCCTAGTCGAGACTCCTACAATGAGCAGTTCTTC. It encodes CSAPSRDSYNEQFF.